Sequencing of this T cell receptor (beta chain) was carried out in a study of T cell responses to AZD1222 COVID-19 vaccine (dated by TCRdb to the early 2020s). Concerning the study at large: Because spike-specific TCR depth and breadth did not differ between the two schedules, AZD1222 recipients who got a second dose at roughly 4 weeks were pooled with those who got a second dose at roughly 12 weeks. A total of 233 trial participants underwent TCR sequencing, of whom about 200 had received two doses of AZD1222 and 26 had received two doses of the MenACWY control vaccine. Enrollment into the trials was organized by age into subgroups of 18-55, 56-69 and 70-plus years, and those subgroups contained roughly 140, 27 and 60 TCR-sequenced participants, respectively. What the study reported, not specific to this receptor: Nearly half of unique spike-specific TCRs reportedly recognized epitopes outside regions mutated in the B.1.351 and B.1.1.7 variants. Participants were mostly white British and included more females than males, and it was suggested by the authors that clonal diversity may have been underestimated. Conclusions about previously exposed vaccinees were limited because only a handful of AZD1222 recipients were SARS-CoV-2 seropositive at baseline. The vaccine-associated CD4 TCRs covered the entire spike protein, and the dominant responses fell in regions 160-218 and 743-854. Because no day 14 peak-response samples were available, repertoires were characterized only after the peak T cell response. After two AZD1222 doses, both the breadth and the depth of spike-specific TCRs were significantly higher than at day 0 and than in MenACWY recipients. The 56-69-year group was small, and its depth increase did not reach significance, likely because of low power.

Regarding this clone: What this receptor recognizes is not known. Within one base of it there is no much larger clone, and no base qualities were kept.

The CDR3 regions of human TCRbeta chains were analyzed by immunosequencing. The authors processed their data as follows. Repertoire TCRs were matched against a reference library of SARS-CoV-2-specific TCRs generated with the MIRA antigen-specificity platform. Breadth was defined as the fraction of unique TCRs that were SARS-CoV-2-associated. Depth was defined as the fraction of total T cells that were SARS-CoV-2-associated. Using the MIRA data, each spike-specific TCR was mapped to the spike region that the TCR reacts to and placed in a CD4 or CD8 class. Log10-transformed breadth and depth values were compared by one-way ANOVA with Sidak's multiple comparisons tests. The source is immuneACCESS, and TCRdb retained only in-frame sequences with V and J called. Part of the clones is not carried over; for the studies checked, unresolved V genes explain less than half of this, and the remainder is unexplained. Clone size and the V and J calls come from that table; the DNA yielded D and trimming. The sample data list 100,000 or so clones, and around 87% of these were observed just once. In total, the top ten clones hold 2.8% of the sample.

V is clipped by 8 bases and J by 7 bases, and the sequence between their germline boundaries is 21 bases long. The CDR3 runs 16 residues from the cysteine to the phenylalanine. Kept here is only the CDR3 DNA, which spans 48 bases and is read in frame from base 1. CDR1 and CDR2 are drawn from the germline V gene: SNHLY, FYNNEI. This sample's time point label indicates: baseline before first vaccination. The vaccinee samples were drawn from two UK trials, COV001 and COV002, one of which was a single-blind randomized controlled phase 2/3 trial testing AZD1222 (ChAdOx1 nCoV-19) in healthy adults. Trial participant PBMC samples were collected at day 0 and day 28 after the second dose for TCRbeta chain sequencing.

This chain joins TRBV2 to TRBJ1-6, with the D gene not clear enough to name. Specimen: peripheral blood, collected on day 0 of AZD1222 vaccination. This TCR derives from an adult in good health. CDR3 region: CASGALEEARNSPLHF. The sequenced DNA: TGTGCCAGCGGCGCATTGGAGGAAGCTCGGAATTCACCCCTCCACTTT. The full variable domain, completed from the reference TRBV2 and TRBJ1-6 proteins outside the CDR3, reads EPEVTQTPSHQVTQMGQEVILRCVPISNHLYFYWYRQILGQKVEFLVSFYNNEISEKSEIFDDQFSVERPDGSNFTLKIRSTKLEDSAMYFCASGALEEARNSPLHFGNGTRLTVT.